These 27 T cell receptor beta chains were sequenced from one sample in a study of control samples from healthy donors and cancer patients. TCRdb keeps only in-frame clones here, not all; method: immunoSEQ multiplex PCR. The table includes 78,000 or so clones, more than 75% detected once. The sequencing sample was made of blood. The receptor source for this set is a man aged 50 to 59 in good health.

This chain uses TRBV28 with TRBJ1-1; D gene unclear. The germline V gene has CDR1 MDHEN and CDR2 SYDVKM. V was cut by 6 bases and J by 1 base, with 15 bases left in between. CDR3 size: 15 residues. The CDR3 DNA sequence: TGTGCCAGCAGCTCCCGACCGGGCCGGAACACTGAAGCTTTCTTT. Amino acids: CASSSRPGRNTEAFF.

The chain couples TRBV7-2 to TRBJ2-7; the match to TRBD2 covers 12 bases. The CDR3 spans 15 residues. Germline V gives CDR1 SGHTA, CDR2 FQGNSA. J lost 2 bases, V lost 4 bases, and 3 bases had no gene match. Here the CDR3 reads CASSSRTSGAYEQYF. The CDR3, as DNA: TGTGCCAGCAGCTCCCGGACTAGCGGGGCCTACGAGCAGTACTTC.

The chain uses TRBV7-9 and TRBJ2-1; D possibly corresponds to TRBD2 (5 bases). The CDR3 is made up of 15 amino acids. Germline V lookup: CDR1 SEHNR, CDR2 FQNEAQ (reference sequence). V lost 2 bases, J lost 0 bases, and 8 bases lay in between. The CDR3 loop is CASSLWESSYNEQFF. The CDR3 nucleotides read TGTGCCAGCAGCTTATGGGAGAGCTCCTACAATGAGCAGTTCTTC. Looking up the rest from reference TRBV7-9 and TRBJ2-1 gives the full variable domain: DTGVSQNPRHKITKRGQNVTFRCDPISEHNRLYWYRQTLGQGPEFLTYFQNEAQLEKSRLLSDRFSAERPKGSFSTLEIQRTEQGDSAMYLCASSLWESSYNEQFFGPGTRLTVL.

A few counts support this clone. The V and J genes are TRBV24-1 and TRBJ2-2; D unresolved. The CDR3 extends over 14 amino acids. Germline V gene lookup returns CDR1 KGHDR and CDR2 SFDVKD. Trimming took off 4 bases at V and 4 bases at J, with 9 bases between the two ends. In nucleotides, the CDR3 is TGTGCCACCAGTGAATTCGACGTCACCGGGGAGCTGTTTTTT. As protein: CATSEFDVTGELFF.

The chain couples TRBV5-1 to TRBJ2-3; 7 positions agree with TRBD2. The CDR3 has 15 residues. Germline V lookup: CDR1 SGHRS, CDR2 YFSETQ. Trimming took 0 bases from V and 1 from J; bases not matched to a gene: 2. The DNA of the CDR3 is TGCGCCAGCAGCTTGGATCTAGCGGGCACAGATACGCAGTATTTT. This sequence encodes CASSLDLAGTDTQYF.

This CDR3 is CASSYSLGEQFF. The CDR3 DNA sequence: TGTGCCAGCAGTTACTCACTAGGCGAGCAGTTCTTC. V gene TRBV6-5 combines with J gene TRBJ2-1; TRBD2 is a possible D gene (5 bases). V lost 0 bases and J 10 bases, leaving 7 bases between the germline ends. Germline V gene lookup returns CDR1 MNHEY and CDR2 SVGAGI. The CDR3 has 12 residues.

CDR3 sequence reads: CASSLGGRLNTEAFF. DNA of the CDR3: TGTGCCAGCAGCTTAGGGGGCCGCCTGAACACTGAAGCTTTCTTT. This chain joins TRBV11-2 and TRBJ1-1, with D maybe TRBD1 (5 bases). This CDR3 region has 15 residues. Trimming cost V 1 base and J 0 bases, with 9 bases left between them. Germline CDR1 reads SGHAT; CDR2 reads FQNNGV.

The chain couples TRBV5-8 to TRBJ2-3; 9 bases match TRBD2. V trimming: 4 bases; J trimming: 4 bases; junction bases outside the gene matches: 10. The CDR3 is 16 residues long. The V gene's germline CDR1 is SGHTS and CDR2 YDEGEE. This CDR3 is CASSPISGSSSDTQYF. In nucleotides, the CDR3 is TGTGCCAGCAGCCCAATTAGCGGGAGTAGCTCAGATACGCAGTATTTT.

The genes are TRBV3-1 (or the pseudogene TRBV3-2) and TRBJ1-3; perhaps TRBD1 as D (6 bases). CDR3 length equals 15 residues. Deletions cut 4 bases from V and 3 bases from J, with 13 bases between. Germline V gives CDR1 LGHDT, CDR2 YNNKEL (reference sequence). The chain's CDR3 is CASSPWTDRGNTIYF. Here the CDR3 DNA reads TGTGCCAGCAGCCCTTGGACAGATCGTGGAAACACCATATATTTT.

This chain connects TRBV5-1 to TRBJ1-6; 7 bases align to TRBD1. Losses at the gene ends were 0 bases for V and 7 bases for J; bases not matched to a gene: 4. CDR1 SGHRS and CDR2 YFSETQ come from the germline V gene. The CDR3 consists of 15 residues. CDR3 sequence reads: CASSLVGRGNSPLHF. The CDR3 coding sequence is TGCGCCAGCAGCTTGGTGGGCAGGGGGAATTCACCCCTCCACTTT.

The V and J genes are TRBV11-2 and TRBJ2-1; D may correspond to TRBD1 or TRBD2 (5 bases each). Germline V CDR1 and CDR2: SGHAT, FQNNGV. With 8 bases removed from V and 5 bases from J, the gap between germline ends came to 13 bases. The CDR3 is made up of 13 amino acids. The CDR3 DNA reads as TGTGCCAGCTCCCGGGGCCAAGACAATGAGCAGTTCTTC. Its translation: CASSRGQDNEQFF.

The rearrangement joins TRBV29-1 to TRBJ1-5; the match to TRBD1 covers 9 bases. This CDR3 is 15 amino acids long. Germline lookup yields CDR1 SQVTM and CDR2 ANQGSEA. V trimming: 4 bases; J trimming: 6 bases; junction bases outside the gene matches: 10. In DNA form, the CDR3 reads TGCAGCGTTGCCCAACAGGGGGCCCTTTTTCAGCCCCAGCATTTT. Translated: CSVAQQGALFQPQHF.

The CDR3 loop reads CASYREFPGTDIQYF. CDR3 DNA sequence: TGTGCCAGCTACCGCGAATTTCCCGGGACAGACATTCAGTACTTC. The J gene is TRBJ2-4, the V gene TRBV27, with 7 bases lining up with TRBD1. The CDR3 is 15 residues long. V lost 8 bases and J lost 8; bases outside the gene matches: 15. Germline values: CDR1 MNHEY, CDR2 SMNVEV (reference sequence).

The chain employs TRBV5-5 and TRBJ2-1, with TRBD1 as a possible D gene (5 bases). V shed 0 bases and J shed 8 bases, with 9 bases lying between them. The germline V gene encodes CDR1 SGHKS and CDR2 YYEKEE (reference sequence). The CDR3 spans 13 residues. CDR3 loop: CASSLDRIDEQFF. As DNA, the CDR3 is TGTGCCAGCAGCTTGGACAGGATCGATGAGCAGTTCTTC.

The chain recombines TRBV19 with TRBJ1-2; 12 positions agree with TRBD1. Per the germline V gene, CDR1 is LNHDA and CDR2 is SQIVND (reference sequence). CDR3 length: 16 amino acids. J lost 5 bases, V lost 4 bases, and 8 bases had no gene match. This CDR3 reads CASSTAGTGGVYGYTF. In DNA form, the CDR3 reads TGTGCCAGTAGTACCGCCGGGACAGGGGGCGTTTATGGCTACACCTTC.

V is TRBV12-3 or TRBV12-4 and J is TRBJ2-6; D not resolved. There are 13 residues in the CDR3. V was cut by 0 bases and J by 3 bases, with 0 bases left in between. The CDR3 DNA sequence: TGTGCCAGCAGTTTAGCTGGGGCCAACGTCCTGACTTTC. The encoded protein is CASSLAGANVLTF.

The chain is built from TRBV20-1 and TRBJ1-1; D gene unclear. The CDR3 spans 11 residues. V lost 1 base, J lost 8 bases, and 8 bases lay in between. Looked up from germline, CDR1 is DFQATT and CDR2 is SNEGSKA (reference sequence). The CDR3 region has the DNA TGCAGTGCTAGAGCGCCCTTAGAAGCTTTCTTT. It is translated as CSARAPLEAFF.

V is TRBV9 and J is TRBJ2-7; 10 nucleotides align to TRBD2. The CDR3 is made up of 16 amino acids. The V gene's germline CDR1 is SGDLS and CDR2 YYNGEE. The V and J ends lost 2 bases and 2 bases, in that order; junction bases with no gene match: 7. The CDR3 bases are TGTGCCAGCAGCGTCAACAGAGCGGGAGGGCCCTACGAGCAGTACTTC. Amino acid sequence: CASSVNRAGGPYEQYF.

This chain uses TRBV6-5 with TRBJ2-7, with TRBD2 matching 9 bases. CDR1 is MNHEY and CDR2 is SVGAGI in the germline V gene. The CDR3 contains 15 residues. V lost 2 bases and J lost 5; bases outside the gene matches: 7. The CDR3 sequence is CASSYPGGRAHEQYF. The CDR3 coding sequence is TGTGCCAGCAGTTACCCCGGCGGGAGGGCACACGAGCAGTACTTC.

This chain links TRBV7-9 with TRBJ2-2; D remains unclear. CDR1 is SEHNR, CDR2 FQNEAQ, per germline (reference sequence). Trimming shortened V by 1 base and J by 3 bases, and 6 bases separated the two germline ends. The CDR3 runs 14 residues. The DNA for the CDR3 is TGTGCCAGCAGCTTAGAAGGGTACACCGGGGAGCTGTTTTTT. Encoded protein: CASSLEGYTGELFF. The full variable domain, completed using reference TRBV7-9 and TRBJ2-2, is DTGVSQNPRHKITKRGQNVTFRCDPISEHNRLYWYRQTLGQGPEFLTYFQNEAQLEKSRLLSDRFSAERPKGSFSTLEIQRTEQGDSAMYLCASSLEGYTGELFFGEGSRLTVL.

V usage is TRBV6-6 and J usage is TRBJ1-4; D may be TRBD1 (5 bases). Germline loops: CDR1 MNHNY, CDR2 SVGAGI (reference sequence). The CDR3 is 11 amino acids. The V and J ends lost 10 bases and 8 bases respectively, with 11 bases between them. The DNA for the CDR3 is TGTGCCATGGGGGAGGGAGAAAAACTGTTTTTT. As protein: CAMGEGEKLFF.

The rearrangement uses TRBV24-1 and TRBJ2-5, with TRBD1 matching over 7 bases. Looked up from germline, CDR1 is KGHDR and CDR2 is SFDVKD. Unmatched junction bases numbered 10, after V lost 0 bases and J lost 1 base. This CDR3 is 18 amino acids long. The CDR3 coding sequence is TGTGCCACCAGTGATTTGTTAACTGGACAGGACCTCCAAGAGACCCAGTACTTC. Translating gives CATSDLLTGQDLQETQYF.

The V and J genes are TRBV7-7 and TRBJ2-3, with 11 bases aligning to TRBD2. Unmatched junction bases numbered 10, after V lost 5 bases and J lost 6 bases. The CDR3 is 16 residues long. Germline V gene lookup returns CDR1 SSHAT and CDR2 FNYEAQ (reference sequence). The CDR3 sequence is CASSRGTSGAVDTQYF. CDR3 in DNA: TGTGCCAGCAGCCGAGGGACTAGCGGTGCGGTCGATACGCAGTATTTT. Supplemented by reference TRBV7-7 and TRBJ2-3, the full variable domain reads GAGVSQSPRYKVTKRGQDVTLRCDPISSHATLYWYQQALGQGPEFLTYFNYEAQPDKSGLPSDRFSAERPEGSISTLTIQRTEQRDSAMYRCASSRGTSGAVDTQYFGPGTRLTVL.

The rearrangement uses TRBV6-6 and TRBJ1-5, with D tentatively TRBD1 (5 bases). Germline assignment: CDR1 MNHNY and CDR2 SVGAGI (reference sequence). The ends were cut back, 0 bases at V and 4 bases at J, with 13 bases in the middle. This CDR3 is built from 16 residues. This CDR3 is CASSYSWGDGNQPQHF. The CDR3, as DNA: TGTGCCAGCAGTTACTCGTGGGGGGATGGAAATCAGCCCCAGCATTTT.

Points on this clone: The same CDR3 also results from other DNA sequences found in this sample. This sequence joins TRBV27 and TRBJ2-7; D may be TRBD2 (6 bases). Germline-derived CDR1 and CDR2 are MNHEY and SMNVEV (reference sequence). Trimming left V 3 bases short and J 2 bases short, with 11 bases between. The CDR3 loop spans 14 amino acids. CDR3 coding DNA: TGTGCCAGCAGTTTCGGGAGCCGAGCCTACGAGCAGTACTTC. Encoded protein: CASSFGSRAYEQYF.

The V and J genes are TRBV25-1 and TRBJ1-2; no definite D call. Germline CDR1 is MGHDK and CDR2 is SYGVNS. The length of the CDR3 is 12 residues. Between the trimmed V and J ends, which lost 2 bases and 4 bases, there was a span of 5 bases. CDR3 coding DNA: TGTGCCAGCAGTGAAGGGTTCTATGGCTACACCTTC. Translated, it gives CASSEGFYGYTF.

V gene TRBV7-9 combines with J gene TRBJ1-1; D perhaps matches TRBD1 (5 bases). The CDR3 covers 14 residues. V gave up 5 bases and J gave up 2 bases, with 12 bases separating them. Germline V gene data show CDR1 as SEHNR and CDR2 as FQNEAQ (reference sequence). This CDR3 reads CASSRGGGNTEAFF. The DNA for the CDR3 is TGTGCCAGCAGCCGCGGCGGGGGAAACACTGAAGCTTTCTTT.